The entry that follows covers one TCR beta chain sequence. The antigen is not known. Germline V gene lookup returns CDR1 SQVTM and CDR2 ANQGSEA. The ends were cut back, 6 bases at V and 6 bases at J, with 10 bases in the middle. This CDR3 comprises 11 residues. This entry is derived from a study of cytomegalovirus exposure and HLA in healthy donors. Study-wide findings and caveats: In a later analysis, a genetic analysis reported fewer productive-TCR N-insertions in an Asian-associated ancestry cluster than the cohort average. Sequencing likely caused a cluster of highly shared sequence variants.

The PCR ran on 60 Vbeta and 13 Jbeta primers. Libraries were prepared by immunoSEQ multiplex PCR; TCRdb keeps only in-frame clonotypes and omits some of them. The sample yields 98,000 or so clones, around 80% seen once. Specimen: PBMCs. This TCR was recovered from a human donor in good health. The J gene is TRBJ2-3, the V gene TRBV29-1; TRBD2 might be the D (6 bases). CDR3 nucleotide sequence: TGCAGCGTGACTAGTTCGGATACGCAGTATTTT. It is translated as CSVTSSDTQYF.